The clone carrying this T cell receptor (beta chain) has only one observation. This entry belongs to a study of technical replicates of blood from a handful of donors. This CDR3 region has 14 residues. V shed 1 base and J shed 1 base, with 8 bases lying between them. The germline CDR1 and CDR2 sequences are WSHSY and SAAADI. Generated by immunoSEQ multiplex PCR, the TCRdb table keeps only in-frame clones and is missing some. Of 80,000 to 90,000 clones listed, 85% to 95% are singletons. The sequence was obtained from a human donor in good health. The specimen was T cells isolated from PBMCs. The gene calls are TRBV10-2 and TRBJ2-7; maybe TRBD1 (5 bases). The CDR3 nucleotides read TGCGCCAGCAGTGAGTTGGGGCCTTCCTACGAGCAGTACTTC. This sequence encodes CASSELGPSYEQYF.